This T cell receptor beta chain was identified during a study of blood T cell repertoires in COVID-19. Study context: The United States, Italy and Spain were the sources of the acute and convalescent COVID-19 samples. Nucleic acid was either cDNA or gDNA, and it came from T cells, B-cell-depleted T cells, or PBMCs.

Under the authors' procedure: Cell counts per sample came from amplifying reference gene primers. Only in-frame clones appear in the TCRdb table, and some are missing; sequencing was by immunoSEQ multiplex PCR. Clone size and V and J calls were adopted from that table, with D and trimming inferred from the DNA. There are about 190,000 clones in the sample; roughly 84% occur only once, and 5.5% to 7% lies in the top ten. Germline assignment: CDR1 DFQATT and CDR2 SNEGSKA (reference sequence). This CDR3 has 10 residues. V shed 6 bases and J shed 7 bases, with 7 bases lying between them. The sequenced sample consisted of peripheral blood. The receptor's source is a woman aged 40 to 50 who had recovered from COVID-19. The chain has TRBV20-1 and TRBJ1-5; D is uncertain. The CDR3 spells CSAPSQPQHF. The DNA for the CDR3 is TGCAGTGCCCCGAGCCAGCCCCAGCATTTT.